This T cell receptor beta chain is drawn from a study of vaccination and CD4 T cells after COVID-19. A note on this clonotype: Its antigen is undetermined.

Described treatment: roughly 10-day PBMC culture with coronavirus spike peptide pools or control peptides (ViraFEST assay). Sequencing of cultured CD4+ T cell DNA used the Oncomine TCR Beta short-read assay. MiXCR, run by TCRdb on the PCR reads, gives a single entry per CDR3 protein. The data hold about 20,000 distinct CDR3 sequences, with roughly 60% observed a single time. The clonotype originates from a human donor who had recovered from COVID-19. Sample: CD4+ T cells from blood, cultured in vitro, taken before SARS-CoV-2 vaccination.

The CDR3 DNA reads as TGTGCCAGTAGTAGAGGACAGGTTGGCTACCAAGTTAACGGGGAGCTGTTTTTT. As protein: CASSRGQVGYQVNGELFF. The V and J genes are TRBV19 and TRBJ2-2, with 7 bases fitting TRBD1. CDR1 is LNHDA and CDR2 is SQIVND in the germline V gene (reference sequence). There are 18 residues in the CDR3. With 4 bases clipped from V and 7 bases from J, the junction kept 18 bases outside the gene matches.